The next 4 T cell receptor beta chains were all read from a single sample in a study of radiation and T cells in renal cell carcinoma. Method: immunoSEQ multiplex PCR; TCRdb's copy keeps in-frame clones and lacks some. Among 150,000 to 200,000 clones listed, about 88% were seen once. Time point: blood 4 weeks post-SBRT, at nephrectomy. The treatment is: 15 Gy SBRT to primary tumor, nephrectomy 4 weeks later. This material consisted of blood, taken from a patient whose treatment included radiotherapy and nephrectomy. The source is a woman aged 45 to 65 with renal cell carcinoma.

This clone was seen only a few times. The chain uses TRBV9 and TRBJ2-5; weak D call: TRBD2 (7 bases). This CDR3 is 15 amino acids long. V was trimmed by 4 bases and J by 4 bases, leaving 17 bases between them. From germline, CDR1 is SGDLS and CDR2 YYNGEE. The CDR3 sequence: CASSPRGGSLETQYF. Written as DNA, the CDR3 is TGTGCCAGCAGCCCTAGGGGGGGGTCTTTAGAGACCCAGTACTTC.

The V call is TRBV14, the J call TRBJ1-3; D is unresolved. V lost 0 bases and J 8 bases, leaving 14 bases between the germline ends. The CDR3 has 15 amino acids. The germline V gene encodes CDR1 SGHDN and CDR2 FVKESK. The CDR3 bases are TGTGCCAGCAGCCAAGATCAAGGGTTCACGGACACCATATATTTT. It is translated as CASSQDQGFTDTIYF. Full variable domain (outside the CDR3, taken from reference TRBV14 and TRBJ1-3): EAGVTQFPSHSVIEKGQTVTLRCDPISGHDNLYWYRRVMGKEIKFLLHFVKESKQDESGMPNNRFLAERTGGTYSTLKVQPAELEDSGVYFCASSQDQGFTDTIYFGEGSWLTVV.

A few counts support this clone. The CDR3 region has the DNA TGTGCCAGCAGCTTAGGGCCCGAAGAGACCCAGTACTTC. Protein: CASSLGPEETQYF. This chain joins TRBV11-1 and TRBJ2-5; D remains ambiguous. The CDR3 consists of 13 residues. Trimming pared 1 base from V and 3 bases from J, leaving 6 bases between. Germline V gene lookup returns CDR1 SGHAT and CDR2 FQDESV (reference sequence).

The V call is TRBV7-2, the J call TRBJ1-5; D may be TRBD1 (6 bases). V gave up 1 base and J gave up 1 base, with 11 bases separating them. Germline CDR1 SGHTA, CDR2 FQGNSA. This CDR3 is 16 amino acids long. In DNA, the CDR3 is TGTGCCAGCAGCTTAGGCAGGGGAGGGAGCAATCAGCCCCAGCATTTT. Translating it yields CASSLGRGGSNQPQHF.